One and the same sample provided the 8 T cell receptor beta chains below, sequenced in a study of T-cell reconstitution after alpha-beta-depleted transplantation in children. Unique molecular identifiers were incorporated into the prepared TCRbeta library. TCRdb re-called the PCR reads through MiXCR, storing one row per CDR3 protein. The table records hundreds of thousands of distinct CDR3 sequences, 23% of them present only once. Sequenced here: PBMCs, mostly from graft donor cells, sampled 360 days after TCRalphabeta/CD19-depleted stem cell transplant. These receptors were obtained from a boy in the first two years of life who had a stem cell transplant for acute myeloid leukemia, so the T cells may come from the graft donor.

This clonotype has at least ten counts. The chain uses TRBV20-1 and TRBJ2-1, with 11 bases that match TRBD1. The trim removed 7 bases at V and 3 bases at J, leaving 11 bases unmatched. The CDR3 consists of 16 residues. In germline, CDR1 is DFQATT, CDR2 SNEGSKA (reference sequence). CDR3 sequence reads: CSVTDPGQGDYNEQFF. The CDR3 DNA reads TGCAGTGTTACAGACCCGGGACAGGGGGACTACAATGAGCAGTTCTTC.

This clonotype was found a few times. The chain recombines TRBV9 with TRBJ2-1; TRBD1 might be the D (6 bases). CDR3 length: 15 amino acids. Germline-derived CDR1 and CDR2 are SGDLS and YYNGEE. V was trimmed by 0 bases and J by 0 bases, leaving 7 bases between them. The CDR3 reads CASSVGQVSYNEQFF. Written as DNA, the CDR3 is TGTGCCAGCAGCGTAGGACAGGTCTCCTACAATGAGCAGTTCTTC.

This clonotype was seen a few times. The chain carries TRBV25-1 and TRBJ1-6; 7 bases are a match to TRBD1. The CDR3 has 16 residues. V trimming: 9 bases; J trimming: 7 bases; junction bases outside the gene matches: 15. Germline CDR1 and CDR2: MGHDK and SYGVNS. The CDR3 nucleotides read TGTGCCAGGAGGAACCAAACGACAGGGATCAATTCACCCCTCCACTTT. Amino acids: CARRNQTTGINSPLHF.

This sequence joins TRBV27 and TRBJ2-7; 7 bases line up with TRBD2. V dropped 5 bases and J dropped 9; count of bases not matched to a gene: 13. The CDR3 is 14 residues long. Per germline, CDR1 MNHEY and CDR2 SMNVEV (reference sequence). CDR3 coding DNA: TGTGCCAGCAGTCGGGGGGACCCCTACGAGCGGCAGTACTTC. It codes for CASSRGDPYERQYF.

There are a few counts of this clonotype. The chain combines TRBV12-3 or TRBV12-4 with TRBJ2-3, with D uncertain. Trimming stripped 7 bases from V and 7 bases from J, with 24 bases between. The CDR3 has 16 amino acids. The CDR3 coding sequence is TGTGCCAGCACGCCGTGGGCCGCCCGTGGGTCTAATACGCAGTATTTT. It yields the protein CASTPWAARGSNTQYF.

In this sample, this clonotype turned up a few times. The chain joins TRBV6-5 to TRBJ1-6; a possible D gene is TRBD1 (5 bases). Trimming took off 3 bases at V and 7 bases at J, with 16 bases between the two ends. The germline CDR1 and CDR2 sequences are MNHEY and SVGAGI. The CDR3 loop spans 16 amino acids. CDR3 residues: CASSYGWGDGNSPLHF. CDR3 DNA: TGTGCCAGCAGTTATGGTTGGGGGGACGGCAATTCACCCCTCCACTTT.

The chain uses TRBV5-1 and TRBJ2-3; 15 nucleotides align to TRBD2. The length of the CDR3 is 16 residues. Germline V gene lookup returns CDR1 SGHRS and CDR2 YFSETQ. Unmatched junction bases numbered 6, after V lost 5 bases and J lost 5 bases. The CDR3: CASSRGLAGGEDTQYF. CDR3 coding DNA: TGCGCCAGCAGTAGGGGACTAGCGGGGGGTGAAGATACGCAGTATTTT.

This clonotype was seen at least ten times. The rearrangement links TRBV20-1 to TRBJ2-5, with D perhaps being TRBD1 or TRBD2 (5 bases each). With 1 base removed from V and 5 bases from J, the gap between germline ends came to 14 bases. CDR1 and CDR2 (germline): DFQATT, SNEGSKA (reference sequence). CDR3 length: 14 amino acids. This chain's CDR3 is CSARVQGRRETQYF. The CDR3 DNA reads TGCAGTGCTAGAGTTCAGGGTCGGAGGGAGACCCAGTACTTC.